The T cell receptor beta chain described here comes from a study of blood T cell repertoires in COVID-19. Overall study context: Acute-phase and convalescent COVID-19 samples originated in the United States, Italy and Spain.

V was pared by 3 bases and J by 6 bases, with 17 bases between. In germline, CDR1 is LGHDT, CDR2 YNNKEL (reference sequence). The CDR3 is 15 amino acids. How the authors handled the data: Estimates of nucleated cell counts were drawn from the amplification of reference gene primers. Data came from immunoSEQ multiplex PCR; TCRdb stores just in-frame clones and leaves some out. For V, J and clone size, that table is used; D and trimming come from the DNA. The table lists 100,000 to 150,000 clones, over 75% of them singletons. Material for sequencing was peripheral blood. The receptor's source is a woman older than 75 with acute or convalescent COVID-19. V is TRBV3-1 (or the pseudogene TRBV3-2) and J is TRBJ1-2; TRBD1 might be the D (5 bases). The CDR3 loop is CASSQGEKRRDGYTF. The CDR3 DNA reads as TGTGCCAGCAGCCAGGGGGAAAAACGGAGGGATGGCTACACCTTC.